This section outlines one T cell receptor beta chain sequence together with its context. No antigen is known for it. This entry comes from a study of vaccination effects on CD4 cells after COVID-19. Study context: Two-dose BNT162b2 or mRNA-1273 vaccination was given to participants. General study points: Among infection- and vaccine-induced clones, marked clonal contraction occurred late after vaccination. Missing from the study were early post-infection timepoints, and its convalescent patients were few.

Sequencing was preceded by expansion of antigen-specific CD4+ T cells with viral peptide pools in the ViraFEST assay. Researchers isolated CD4+ T cells once approximately 10 days of culture had elapsed. Nucleocapsid antibody tests were negative, and the vaccine recipients had no prior SARS-CoV-2 infection. Cultures got half-medium changes with IL-2 on days 3 and 7. The CDR3 spans 14 residues. From germline, CDR1 is LGHNA and CDR2 YSLEER. V was pared by 0 bases and J by 4 bases, with 9 bases between. Method: immunoSEQ multiplex PCR; TCRdb's copy keeps in-frame clones and lacks some. The data hold roughly 20,000 clones, with around 70% observed a single time.

Sequenced material: CD4+ T cells from PBMCs cultured with HCoV-NL63 spike peptides, taken before COVID-19 vaccination. The chain carries TRBV4-3 and TRBJ2-5, with D hard to call. The receptor was derived from a human donor who received a COVID-19 vaccine. In DNA, the CDR3 is TGCGCCAGCAGCCAAGATGGACGGCGAGAGACCCAGTACTTC. Its protein is CASSQDGRRETQYF.